Listed here are 8 T cell receptor beta chains from one sample, sequenced in a study of beta chain features in type 1 diabetes. Every isolated RNA sample was fully reverse transcribed, so sequencing captured expressed TCRB transcripts. Sequencing was performed with immunoSEQ multiplex PCR; in TCRdb, only in-frame clones are kept and a portion is missing. The data show 300,000 to 400,000 clones, around 12% seen once. The sequenced sample was naive CD4+ T cells from blood. All receptors come from a man younger than 35 in good health.

This clone was recorded a few times. The V and J genes are TRBV6-5 and TRBJ1-1; D possibly corresponds to TRBD1 (5 bases). Germline loops: CDR1 MNHEY, CDR2 SVGAGI. There are 15 residues in the CDR3. V shed 6 bases and J shed 1 base, with 15 bases lying between them. This chain's CDR3 is CASSSVRGWNTEAFF. The CDR3 DNA follows: TGTGCCAGCAGCTCCGTCCGGGGGTGGAACACTGAAGCTTTCTTT.

The chain links TRBV10-3 to TRBJ2-3; the D is unclear. Germline V gene sequence: CDR1 ENHRY, CDR2 SYGVKD. The CDR3 is 14 amino acids. Trimming stripped 0 bases from V and 4 bases from J, with 8 bases between. CDR3 residues: CAISESQSPDTQYF. DNA for the CDR3: TGTGCCATCAGTGAGTCACAGTCACCAGATACGCAGTATTTT.

Written as DNA, the CDR3 is TGTGCCAGCAGCTTGTCGGACGGGACAGTCGACATTCAGTACTTC. Protein: CASSLSDGTVDIQYF. J is TRBJ2-4 and V is TRBV7-2, with TRBD1 matching over 7 bases. The CDR3 totals 15 residues. CDR1 and CDR2 (germline): SGHTA, FQGNSA. V lost 3 bases, J lost 8 bases, and 10 bases stayed unmatched.

V and J are TRBV6-4 and TRBJ2-7; D is undetermined. The germline gives CDR1 MRHNA, CDR2 SNTAGT. The ends were cut back, 2 bases at V and 4 bases at J, with 12 bases in the middle. The CDR3 has 14 residues. CDR3 in DNA: TGTGCCAGCAGTGACCCCCGGGTCTTTTACGAGCAGTACTTC. Translated, it gives CASSDPRVFYEQYF.

Worth noting for this clone: Other DNA sequences in this sample translate to the same CDR3. The genes are TRBV29-1 and TRBJ1-2, with 9 bases lining up with TRBD1. The CDR3 has 12 residues. With 4 bases clipped from V and 3 bases from J, the junction kept 0 bases outside the gene matches. Germline values: CDR1 SQVTM, CDR2 ANQGSEA. CDR3 loop: CSVGQGDYGYTF. The CDR3 DNA reads as TGCAGCGTTGGACAGGGGGACTATGGCTACACCTTC.

This clone was seen more than once but under ten times. The chain couples TRBV19 to TRBJ1-2; 10 nucleotides align to TRBD1. Germline V CDR1 and CDR2: LNHDA, SQIVND (reference sequence). Trimming cost V 7 bases and J 12 bases; bases outside gene matches: 11. This CDR3 spans 13 amino acids. CDR3 in DNA: TGTGCCAGTAAACCCGGGACAGGGGTGGCCGACACCTTC. Residues: CASKPGTGVADTF.

This clone has more than one count but fewer than ten. The J gene is TRBJ2-2, the V gene TRBV7-2; D ambiguous. Trimming removed 4 bases from V and 6 bases from J, with 9 bases in between. The CDR3 has 13 residues. The germline CDR1 and CDR2 sequences are SGHTA and FQGNSA. CDR3 residues: CASSSPNSGELFF. The CDR3, as DNA: TGTGCCAGCAGCTCACCCAACTCCGGGGAGCTGTTTTTT.

This clone was picked up a small number of times. V usage is TRBV28 and J usage is TRBJ2-2; 7 bases are shared with TRBD1. With 6 bases clipped from V and 4 bases from J, the junction kept 11 bases outside the gene matches. Germline CDR1 MDHEN, CDR2 SYDVKM. This CDR3 spans 16 amino acids. CDR3 sequence reads: CASSQPLDRTTGELFF. The CDR3 nucleotides read TGTGCCAGCAGCCAGCCCCTGGACAGGACCACCGGGGAGCTGTTTTTT.